The 26 T cell receptor beta chains below come from one sample, sequenced in a study of identifying expanded T cells in peripheral blood. Only in-frame clones appear in the TCRdb table, and some are missing; sequencing was by immunoSEQ multiplex PCR. The table records approximately 100,000 clones, about 87% of them present only once. The material sequenced was blood. All receptors derive from a person between 18 and 69 years old in good health.

The chain uses TRBV19 and TRBJ1-5; 9 bases align to TRBD1. Germline values: CDR1 LNHDA, CDR2 SQIVND (reference sequence). The CDR3 runs 16 residues. Trimming removed 4 bases from V and 10 bases from J; junction bases left unmatched: 14. CDR3 sequence: CASSTRTGTGISPQHF. The CDR3 DNA reads as TGTGCCAGTAGTACCCGCACCGGGACAGGGATTTCCCCCCAGCATTTT.

This chain joins TRBV29-1 and TRBJ2-7; 9 bases are a match to TRBD1. CDR3 length: 13 residues. Looked up from germline, CDR1 is SQVTM and CDR2 is ANQGSEA. The V and J ends lost 6 bases and 0 bases, in that order; junction bases with no gene match: 3. Here the CDR3 reads CSVGTGSSYEQYF. In DNA, the CDR3 is TGCAGCGTAGGGACAGGGAGCTCCTACGAGCAGTACTTC.

The CDR3 region is CAWRVSSTSYEQYF. In nucleotides, the CDR3 is TGTGCCTGGAGGGTCAGTTCAACCTCCTACGAGCAGTACTTC. The chain carries TRBV30 and TRBJ2-7; D remains ambiguous. The germline V and J ends were trimmed by 3 bases and 0 bases, with 12 bases remaining between them. This CDR3 comprises 14 residues. CDR1 and CDR2 (germline): GTSNPN, SVGIG (reference sequence).

The chain has TRBV27 and TRBJ2-1; D gene unclear. Per the germline V gene, CDR1 is MNHEY and CDR2 is SMNVEV (reference sequence). With 3 bases removed from V and 5 bases from J, the gap between germline ends came to 17 bases. The length of the CDR3 is 16 residues. This CDR3 is CASSLPPSLPHNEQFF. CDR3 DNA: TGTGCCAGCAGTTTGCCCCCCTCACTCCCCCACAATGAGCAGTTCTTC.

The CDR3 coding sequence is TGTGCCATCAGTGAGGGATCAGCGGGGGGTAATGAAAAACTGTTTTTT. Its translation: CAISEGSAGGNEKLFF. This chain connects TRBV10-3 to TRBJ1-4, with a weak D call TRBD1 (5 bases). This CDR3 region has 16 residues. V was trimmed by 2 bases and J by 4 bases, leaving 14 bases between them. From germline, CDR1 is ENHRY and CDR2 SYGVKD.

This clone is a singleton in its sample. V is TRBV2 and J is TRBJ2-3; perhaps D is TRBD1 or TRBD2 (5 bases each). V shed 7 bases and J shed 0 bases, with 17 bases lying between them. The germline V gene has CDR1 SNHLY and CDR2 FYNNEI. The CDR3 contains 16 residues. The CDR3 nucleotides are TGTGCCAGCACCCCCCAGGGTCGGGATAGCACAGATACGCAGTATTTT. This gives the protein CASTPQGRDSTDTQYF.

This chain joins TRBV29-1 and TRBJ2-7; 7 nucleotides line up with TRBD1. Germline CDR1 and CDR2: SQVTM and ANQGSEA. This CDR3 has 13 residues. V was pared by 7 bases and J by 3 bases, with 9 bases of the junction left unmatched. The chain's CDR3 is CSGLDRANYEQYF. DNA of the CDR3: TGCAGCGGCTTAGACAGGGCCAACTACGAGCAGTACTTC.

This chain uses TRBV5-6 with TRBJ2-7, with D perhaps TRBD1 (5 bases). V lost 4 bases and J 4 bases, leaving 15 bases between the germline ends. CDR1 and CDR2 (germline): SGHDT, YYEEEE. The CDR3 runs to 14 residues. CDR3 sequence (DNA): TGTGCCAGCAGCCTCCTGGACAAAAGTTACGAGCAGTACTTC. Residues: CASSLLDKSYEQYF.

This chain connects TRBV30 to TRBJ1-2; D remains ambiguous. Germline CDR1 reads GTSNPN; CDR2 reads SVGIG (reference sequence). The CDR3 runs to 13 residues. V was shortened by 5 bases and J by 0 bases, with 10 bases between the two germline ends. The CDR3 DNA reads as TGTGCCTGGGCGCTCGGGTCTAACTATGGCTACACCTTC. Its protein is CAWALGSNYGYTF.

This rearrangement joins TRBV6-1 to TRBJ2-7; 7 bases align to TRBD1. Germline-derived CDR1 and CDR2 are MNHNS and SASEGT. V shed 5 bases and J 6 bases; nucleotides not matched to a gene: 7. CDR3 length: 13 residues. CDR3 residues: CASSISTGSEQYF. CDR3 DNA: TGTGCCAGCAGTATATCGACAGGGAGCGAGCAGTACTTC.

CDR3 bases: TGCGCCAGCAGCGAGGGGACAGGGGTTAGGACCCAGTACTTC. It translates to CASSEGTGVRTQYF. The chain recombines TRBV5-1 with TRBJ2-5; TRBD1 matches 10 bases. The trim removed 4 bases at V and 7 bases at J, leaving 7 bases unmatched. Germline assignment: CDR1 SGHRS and CDR2 YFSETQ. This CDR3 is built from 14 residues.

The chain recombines TRBV6-6 with TRBJ1-1, with a possible D match to TRBD1 (6 bases). The CDR3 loop spans 16 amino acids. CDR1 is MNHNY and CDR2 is SVGAGI in the germline V gene (reference sequence). The V end lost 8 bases, the J end lost 5 bases, and 24 bases lay between the germline ends. For the CDR3, the DNA is TGTGCCAGCCTAGGGGCATCGGGGGGGCGAAGGACTGAAGCTTTCTTT. Encoded protein: CASLGASGGRRTEAFF.

The chain is built from TRBV4-2 and TRBJ2-5, with TRBD1 matching over 8 bases. The germline CDR1 and CDR2 sequences are LGHNA and YNFKEQ. The CDR3 extends over 13 amino acids. The V and J ends lost 5 bases and 5 bases, in that order; junction bases with no gene match: 4. The DNA for the CDR3 is TGTGCCAGCAGCGGAACAGGGGGGGAGACCCAGTACTTC. Protein sequence: CASSGTGGETQYF.

This chain links TRBV4-3 with TRBJ2-7; D tentatively fits TRBD1 or TRBD2 (5 bases each). The ends were cut back, 3 bases at V and 2 bases at J, with 11 bases in the middle. This CDR3 contains 14 residues. Germline-derived CDR1 and CDR2 are LGHNA and YSLEER. Written as DNA, the CDR3 is TGCGCCAGCAGCCACGGGACCTCCCCCTACGAGCAGTACTTC. As protein: CASSHGTSPYEQYF.

This sequence joins TRBV4-1 and TRBJ2-7; tentatively, D is TRBD1 (6 bases). The CDR3 spans 15 residues. The germline gives CDR1 MGHRA, CDR2 YSYEKL. Trimming left V 1 base short and J 4 bases short, with 14 bases between. The DNA for the CDR3 is TGCGCCAGCAGCCAAGGGGTGACAGGAAGTTACGAGCAGTACTTC. Protein: CASSQGVTGSYEQYF.

V gene TRBV7-9 combines with J gene TRBJ2-5; 7 nucleotides line up with TRBD1. The CDR3 is 15 residues long. V lost 5 bases, J lost 2 bases, and 8 bases stayed unmatched. In germline, CDR1 is SEHNR, CDR2 FQNEAQ (reference sequence). In nucleotides, the CDR3 is TGTGCCAGCAGCCAGTCCCGGGACAGACAAGAGACCCAGTACTTC. It is translated as CASSQSRDRQETQYF.

J is TRBJ1-6 and V is TRBV7-2; TRBD1 agrees at 11 bases. With 6 bases clipped from V and 7 bases from J, the junction kept 2 bases outside the gene matches. Germline values: CDR1 SGHTA, CDR2 FQGNSA. The CDR3 sequence is 14 residues long. Written as DNA, the CDR3 is TGTGCCAGCAGTAGGGACAGGGGGAATTCACCCCTCCACTTT. Its protein is CASSRDRGNSPLHF. The full variable domain, in which reference TRBV7-2 and TRBJ1-6 provide the parts outside the CDR3, is GAGVSQSPSNKVTEKGKDVELRCDPISGHTALYWYRQSLGQGLEFLIYFQGNSAPDKSGLPSDRFSAERTGGSVSTLTIQRTQQEDSAVYLCASSRDRGNSPLHFGNGTRLTVT.

This clone was detected a few times. The chain links TRBV5-5 to TRBJ1-1, with D tentatively TRBD1 (6 bases). The CDR3 extends over 19 amino acids. Germline V gives CDR1 SGHKS, CDR2 YYEKEE (reference sequence). V lost 2 bases, J lost 1 base, and 24 bases lay in between. The DNA for the CDR3 is TGTGCCAGCAGCTTATTATGGGGGGCCAGGGGAGTCGGGAACACTGAAGCTTTCTTT. Translated, it gives CASSLLWGARGVGNTEAFF.

The chain is built from TRBV6-6 and TRBJ2-1; D perhaps matches TRBD1 (6 bases). V shed 5 bases and J shed 8 bases, with 16 bases lying between them. Looked up from germline, CDR1 is MNHNY and CDR2 is SVGAGI (reference sequence). The CDR3 runs 14 residues. The CDR3 protein is CASSHRVFADEQFF. CDR3 DNA: TGTGCCAGCAGTCACAGGGTATTCGCGGATGAGCAGTTCTTC.

The chain couples TRBV18 to TRBJ2-7, with 9 bases aligning to TRBD1. Germline CDR1 is KGHSH and CDR2 is LQKENI. The CDR3 is 16 residues long. Trimming removed 2 bases from V and 3 bases from J; junction bases left unmatched: 8. The CDR3 protein is CASSPGTGFLGYEQYF. The CDR3 coding sequence is TGTGCCAGCTCACCAGGGACAGGGTTTCTAGGCTACGAGCAGTACTTC.

This chain connects TRBV5-1 to TRBJ2-1; 7 positions match TRBD1. The ends lost 4 bases at V and 8 bases at J; junction bases unmatched: 9. Germline CDR1 reads SGHRS; CDR2 reads YFSETQ. This CDR3 is 14 amino acids long. For the CDR3, the DNA is TGCGCCAGCAGCCTAGGAACAGGGGACGATGAGCAGTTCTTC. This translates into CASSLGTGDDEQFF. Filled out from reference TRBV5-1 and TRBJ2-1, the complete variable domain reads KAGVTQTPRYLIKTRGQQVTLSCSPISGHRSVSWYQQTPGQGLQFLFEYFSETQRNKGNFPGRFSGRQFSNSRSEMNVSTLELGDSALYLCASSLGTGDDEQFFGPGTRLTVL.

The J gene is TRBJ1-1, the V gene TRBV9; unclear D gene. In germline, CDR1 is SGDLS, CDR2 YYNGEE. The CDR3 spans 13 residues. The V gene lost 4 bases and the J gene lost 5 bases, with 12 bases spanning the gap. This CDR3 reads CASSNRVDTEAFF. The CDR3 DNA reads as TGTGCCAGCAGCAACCGGGTTGATACTGAAGCTTTCTTT.

V gene TRBV6-1 combines with J gene TRBJ2-3, with no clear D. Trimming stripped 2 bases from V and 5 bases from J, with 11 bases between. The CDR3 has 14 amino acids. From germline, CDR1 is MNHNS and CDR2 SASEGT. CDR3 bases: TGTGCCAGCAGTGAATTTTTGGAGATAGATACGCAGTATTTT. Protein: CASSEFLEIDTQYF.

DNA of the CDR3: TGTGCCAGCAGCTGGCCCGGGTTAGCGGGATCTGCGCAGTACTTC. This translates into CASSWPGLAGSAQYF. The J gene is TRBJ2-7, the V gene TRBV28; 8 bases match TRBD2. The CDR3 spans 15 residues. With 6 bases clipped from V and 9 bases from J, the junction kept 16 bases outside the gene matches. CDR1 and CDR2 (germline): MDHEN, SYDVKM.

The chain is built from TRBV10-1 and TRBJ2-7; 9 nucleotides agree with TRBD2. With 4 bases clipped from V and 3 bases from J, the junction kept 22 bases outside the gene matches. In germline, CDR1 is WNHNN, CDR2 SYGVQD (reference sequence). The CDR3 consists of 20 residues. CDR3 DNA sequence: TGCGCCAGCAGTGTGTTTGGGAGGGGGGGGCTAGCGGGGAGGGTCTACGAGCAGTACTTC. Translating gives CASSVFGRGGLAGRVYEQYF.

The table lists this clone with a few counts. This chain connects TRBV6-4 to TRBJ2-3; 9 bases line up with TRBD2. This CDR3 comprises 15 residues. The germline gives CDR1 MRHNA, CDR2 SNTAGT. The V and J ends lost 5 bases and 3 bases, in that order; junction bases with no gene match: 6. The DNA for the CDR3 is TGTGCCAGCAGTATGAGCGGGGGGACGACAGATACGCAGTATTTT. This encodes CASSMSGGTTDTQYF.